This TCR beta chain was identified in a study of T cells in Graves' hyperthyroidism and ophthalmopathy. Findings and limits, study-wide: Blood also contained most expanded thyroid clonotypes above 0.001.

The TCR beta CDR3 regions underwent amplification using RNA transcripts as the source. HTBI primers drove first-round RT-PCR of the TCR CDR3. Via MiXCR, TCRdb re-called the multiplex PCR reads, giving one row per CDR3 protein. The sample contains about 35,000 distinct CDR3 sequences, approximately 50% of which appear only once. This clonotype was detected ten times or more. The antigen is undetermined. A much larger clone sits a single nucleotide away, making a read error possible. Any patient presenting with uncontrolled infection, other autoimmune disease, pregnancy or lactation was left out. Initially, at the first diagnosis of hyperthyroidism and before any ophthalmopathy symptoms, blood was sampled. A roughly 9.1 ml volume of fresh peripheral blood provided the PBMCs. The TCR comes from a woman aged 50 to 60 with Graves' hyperthyroidism that later progressed to Graves' ophthalmopathy. Material for sequencing was blood.

CDR3 DNA: TGCGCCAGCAGCTTCAGGGACAAGGGTCACGCTGAAGCTTTCTTT. As protein: CASSFRDKGHAEAFF. The chain employs TRBV5-1 and TRBJ1-1; perhaps TRBD1 as D (6 bases). V gave up 2 bases and J gave up 6 bases, with 17 bases separating them. Germline CDR1 SGHRS, CDR2 YFSETQ. The CDR3 is made up of 15 amino acids.